This record looks at one T cell receptor (beta chain) sequence and its context. Trimming pared 4 bases from V and 3 bases from J, leaving 14 bases between. CDR3 length: 15 amino acids. CDR1 and CDR2 from the germline V gene are SGHRS and YFSETQ. The data originate from a study of cytomegalovirus exposure and HLA in healthy donors. The overall study: Earlier sequencing of about 179 million T cells yielded 120 million or so unique TCR beta sequences.

The primer mix had 60 Vbeta and 13 Jbeta primers. The table came from immunoSEQ multiplex PCR; TCRdb's copy has only in-frame clones and leaves some out. The sample table sets out around 150,000 clones. The TCR was taken from a woman aged 60-70 years in good health and CMV-seronegative. This chain links TRBV5-1 with TRBJ1-5; no clear D. Specimen: PBMCs. Here the CDR3 DNA reads TGCGCCAGCAGCCTTGGAGCGGGGTTCAATCAGCCCCAGCATTTT. Protein sequence: CASSLGAGFNQPQHF.